This T cell receptor beta chain came from a study of T cells in localized non-small cell lung cancer (dated by TCRdb to between 2020 and 2021). With respect to the entire study: The study analyzed T cell repertoires of hundreds of early-stage NSCLC patients, comparing tumors and uninvolved tumor-adjacent lungs. The mean age of the NSCLC patients was under 70 years, with 130 or so men and 95 to 110 women. The cohort was made up of hundreds of treatment-naive NSCLC patients whose localized lung tumors had been resected.

TCR beta CDR3 regions were sequenced from DNA using the immunoSEQ Assay. The original methods were these. To compute T cell density, TCR beta template counts were normalized to usable DNA, which was estimated by amplifying housekeeping genes. Using the preseqR package, richness was estimated by extrapolating to 120,000 templates for tissue samples and 400,000 templates for PBMC samples. Clonality was taken to be one minus Pielou's evenness. To identify tissue-enriched TCRs, differential abundance testing was run on productive amino-acid clonotypes with a minimum total count of 5 and an alpha of 0.1. The Jaccard Index and the Morisita Overlap Index were used to measure how much the repertoires overlapped between compartments. GLIPH grouped TCR beta CDR3s together with public tetramer-defined viral CDR3s, and a viral motif had to include at least three viral sequences and also show V-gene enrichment. This immuneACCESS table, as held by TCRdb, lists in-frame sequences with V and J called but not all clones. Of the missing ones, under half trace to an unresolved V gene in checked studies; the others have no known cause. V and J calls and clone size are copied from that table; D and trimming were computed from the DNA. This sample is represented by about 53,000 clones; roughly 83% of them were singletons. Together, the top ten hold about a sixth of the sample.

At diagnosis, tumor, uninvolved tumor-adjacent lung and peripheral blood were collected and then preserved as a mix of FFPE and fresh-frozen material. For TCR repertoire profiling, blood samples were analyzed as peripheral blood mononuclear cells. Compared with germline, V lacks 1 base and J lacks 5 bases; bases without a gene match: 7. The CDR3 measures 15 amino acids from cysteine to phenylalanine. Just the 45-base CDR3 DNA is kept, in frame starting at base 1. The CDR1 and CDR2 encoded by the germline V gene are SGHRS and YFSETQ. Concerning this clone: What antigen it recognizes has not been identified. One base away there is no much larger clone; base qualities are not given.

Results the study describes overall, beyond this receptor: Because multi-region sequencing of the tumors was not done, intratumor heterogeneity could not be ruled out. Since the design was exploratory, TCR variables were selected using unadjusted p-values with no false-discovery rate correction. Longer overall survival was associated with higher T cell density in blood, whereas shorter survival was associated with higher clonality in adjacent lung. A median of approximately 53 of the top 100 tumor clones turned up in the paired uninvolved adjacent lung, and some 27 of those clones also ranked among the top 100 of that same adjacent lung. Uninvolved tumor-adjacent lung showed the highest T cell clonality, higher than tumor, which suggests more focused antigenic responses in the uninvolved tumor-adjacent lung.

The chain couples TRBV5-1 to TRBJ2-7, with 9 central nucleotides matching TRBD1. The sequence came from a man aged 40 to 70 with stage III lung adenocarcinoma. The starting material was peripheral blood mononuclear cells, obtained before any cancer treatment. The CDR3 protein: CASSLFTGGENEQYF. The sequenced DNA: TGCGCCAGCAGCTTGTTTACAGGGGGCGAAAACGAGCAGTACTTC.